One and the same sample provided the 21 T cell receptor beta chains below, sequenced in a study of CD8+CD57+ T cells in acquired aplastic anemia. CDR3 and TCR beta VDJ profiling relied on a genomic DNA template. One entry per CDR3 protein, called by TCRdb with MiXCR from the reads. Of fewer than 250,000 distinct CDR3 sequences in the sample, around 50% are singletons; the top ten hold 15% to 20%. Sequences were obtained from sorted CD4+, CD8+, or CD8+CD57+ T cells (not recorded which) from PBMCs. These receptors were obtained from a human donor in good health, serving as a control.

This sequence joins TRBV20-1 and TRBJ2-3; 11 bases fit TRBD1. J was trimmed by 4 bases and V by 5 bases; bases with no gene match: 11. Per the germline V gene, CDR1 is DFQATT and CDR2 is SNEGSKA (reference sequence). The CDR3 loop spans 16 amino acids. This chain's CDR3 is CSAEPPGQGGADTQYF. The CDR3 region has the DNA TGCAGTGCTGAGCCTCCGGGACAGGGGGGCGCAGATACGCAGTATTTT.

Here the CDR3 DNA reads TGTGCCAGCAGCTTAGGGGGTGGCGGCAGGGTCGGCTATGGCTACACCTTC. Translation: CASSLGGGGRVGYGYTF. The rearrangement uses TRBV7-2 and TRBJ1-2, with D tentatively TRBD1 (5 bases). CDR1 is SGHTA and CDR2 is FQGNSA in the germline V gene. This CDR3 contains 17 residues. V gave up 1 base and J gave up 4 bases, with 19 bases separating them.

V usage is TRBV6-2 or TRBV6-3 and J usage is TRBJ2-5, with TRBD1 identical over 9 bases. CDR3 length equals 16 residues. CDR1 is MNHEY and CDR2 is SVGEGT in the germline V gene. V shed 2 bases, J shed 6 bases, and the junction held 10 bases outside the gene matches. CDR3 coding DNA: TGTGCCAGCAGTTACGATCCGGGACAGGGTTTACAGACCCAGTACTTC. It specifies CASSYDPGQGLQTQYF.

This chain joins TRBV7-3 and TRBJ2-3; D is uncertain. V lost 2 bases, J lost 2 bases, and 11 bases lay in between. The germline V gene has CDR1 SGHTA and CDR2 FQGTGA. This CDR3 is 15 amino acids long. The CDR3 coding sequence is TGTGCCAGCAGCTTAGGTGGGCCCCCCACAGATACGCAGTATTTT. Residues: CASSLGGPPTDTQYF. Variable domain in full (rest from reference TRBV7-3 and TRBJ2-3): GAGVSQTPSNKVTEKGKYVELRCDPISGHTALYWYRQSLGQGPEFLIYFQGTGAADDSGLPNDRFFAVRPEGSVSTLKIQRTERGDSAVYLCASSLGGPPTDTQYFGPGTRLTVL.

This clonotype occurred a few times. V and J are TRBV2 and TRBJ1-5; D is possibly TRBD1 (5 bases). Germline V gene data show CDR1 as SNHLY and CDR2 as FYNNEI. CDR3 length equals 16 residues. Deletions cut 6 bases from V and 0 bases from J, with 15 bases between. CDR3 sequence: CASSEMGLLSNQPQHF. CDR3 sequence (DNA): TGTGCCAGCAGCGAAATGGGACTACTTAGCAATCAGCCCCAGCATTTT.

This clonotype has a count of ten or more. The DNA of the CDR3 is TGTGCCACCAGTGACGTCGGGGGGAGAACAGATACGCAGTATTTT. Amino acid sequence: CATSDVGGRTDTQYF. The V call is TRBV24-1, the J call TRBJ2-3, with 7 bases lining up with TRBD2. Germline loops: CDR1 KGHDR, CDR2 SFDVKD. V shed 4 bases, J shed 3 bases, and the junction held 6 bases outside the gene matches. The CDR3 is 15 residues long.

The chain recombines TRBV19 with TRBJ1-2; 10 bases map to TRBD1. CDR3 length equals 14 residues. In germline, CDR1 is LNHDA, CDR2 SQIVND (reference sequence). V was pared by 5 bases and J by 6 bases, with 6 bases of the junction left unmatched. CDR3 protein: CASSPRQGAHGYTF. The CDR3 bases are TGTGCCAGTAGTCCAAGACAGGGGGCGCATGGCTACACCTTC.

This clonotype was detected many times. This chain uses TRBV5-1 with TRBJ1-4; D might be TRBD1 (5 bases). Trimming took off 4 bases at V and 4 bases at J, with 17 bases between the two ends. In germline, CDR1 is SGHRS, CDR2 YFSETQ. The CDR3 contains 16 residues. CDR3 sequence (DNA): TGCGCCAGCAGCCCGGGGACGACAGACAATAATGAAAAACTGTTTTTT. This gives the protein CASSPGTTDNNEKLFF. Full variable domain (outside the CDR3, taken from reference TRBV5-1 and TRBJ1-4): KAGVTQTPRYLIKTRGQQVTLSCSPISGHRSVSWYQQTPGQGLQFLFEYFSETQRNKGNFPGRFSGRQFSNSRSEMNVSTLELGDSALYLCASSPGTTDNNEKLFFGSGTQLSVL.

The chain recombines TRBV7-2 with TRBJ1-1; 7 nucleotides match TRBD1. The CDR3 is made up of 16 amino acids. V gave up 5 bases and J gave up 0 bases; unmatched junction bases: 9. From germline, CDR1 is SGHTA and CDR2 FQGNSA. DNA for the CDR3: TGTGCCAGCAGCCCATGGACAGGTGCTATGAACACTGAAGCTTTCTTT. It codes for CASSPWTGAMNTEAFF.

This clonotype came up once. The DNA for the CDR3 is TGTGCCAGCAGCCAAGTGGGGACTTTGGATACGCAGTATTTT. This codes for CASSQVGTLDTQYF. The gene calls are TRBV14 and TRBJ2-3; maybe TRBD2 (6 bases). The germline V gene has CDR1 SGHDN and CDR2 FVKESK. The V end lost 1 base, the J end lost 6 bases, and 11 bases lay between the germline ends. This CDR3 comprises 14 residues.

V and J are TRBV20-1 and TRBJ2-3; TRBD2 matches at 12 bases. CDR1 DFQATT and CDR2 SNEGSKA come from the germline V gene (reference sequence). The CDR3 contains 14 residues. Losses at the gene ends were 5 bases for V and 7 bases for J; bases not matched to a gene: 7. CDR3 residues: CSAPSGGASYTQYF. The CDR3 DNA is TGCAGTGCTCCTAGCGGGGGGGCGTCTTATACGCAGTATTTT.

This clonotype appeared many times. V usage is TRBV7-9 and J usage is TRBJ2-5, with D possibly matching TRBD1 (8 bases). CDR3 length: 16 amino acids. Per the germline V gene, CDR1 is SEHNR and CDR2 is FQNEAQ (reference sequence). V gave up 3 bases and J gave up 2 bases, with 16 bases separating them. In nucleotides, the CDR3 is TGTGCCAGCAGCTTTCATACACAGGGGGGGCAAGAGACCCAGTACTTC. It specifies CASSFHTQGGQETQYF.

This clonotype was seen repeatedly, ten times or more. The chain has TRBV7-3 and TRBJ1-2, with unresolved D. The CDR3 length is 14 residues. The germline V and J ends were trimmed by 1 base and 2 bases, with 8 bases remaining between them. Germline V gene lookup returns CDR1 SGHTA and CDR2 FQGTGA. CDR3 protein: CASSLSSGNYGYTF. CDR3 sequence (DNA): TGTGCCAGCAGCTTAAGCTCAGGAAACTATGGCTACACCTTC.

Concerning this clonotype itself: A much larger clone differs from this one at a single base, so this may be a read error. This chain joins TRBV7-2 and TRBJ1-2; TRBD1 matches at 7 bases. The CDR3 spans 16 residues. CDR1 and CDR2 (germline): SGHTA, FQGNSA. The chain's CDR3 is CASSLAGTAFNYGCTF. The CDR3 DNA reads TGTGCCAGCAGCTTGGCCGGGACAGCGTTTAACTATGGCTGCACCTTC.

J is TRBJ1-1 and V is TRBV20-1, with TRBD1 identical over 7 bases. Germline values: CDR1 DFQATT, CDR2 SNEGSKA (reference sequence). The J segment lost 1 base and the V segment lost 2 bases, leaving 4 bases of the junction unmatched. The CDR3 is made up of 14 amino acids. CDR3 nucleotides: TGCAGTGCTAGACCGGACAGGACGAACACTGAAGCTTTCTTT. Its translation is CSARPDRTNTEAFF.

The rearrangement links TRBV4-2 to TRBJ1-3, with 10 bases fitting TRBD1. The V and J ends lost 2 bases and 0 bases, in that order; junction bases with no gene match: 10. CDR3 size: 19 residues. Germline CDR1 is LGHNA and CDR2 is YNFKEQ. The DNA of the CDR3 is TGTGCCAGCAGCCAAAGGACAGGGGGGGCCGCCAGCTCTGGAAACACCATATATTTT. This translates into CASSQRTGGAASSGNTIYF.

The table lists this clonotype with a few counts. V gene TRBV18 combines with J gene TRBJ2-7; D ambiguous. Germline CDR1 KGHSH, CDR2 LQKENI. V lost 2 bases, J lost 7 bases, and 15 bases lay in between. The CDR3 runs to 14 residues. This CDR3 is CASSPADTFTEQYF. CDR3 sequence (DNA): TGTGCCAGCTCACCAGCCGACACGTTTACGGAGCAGTACTTC.

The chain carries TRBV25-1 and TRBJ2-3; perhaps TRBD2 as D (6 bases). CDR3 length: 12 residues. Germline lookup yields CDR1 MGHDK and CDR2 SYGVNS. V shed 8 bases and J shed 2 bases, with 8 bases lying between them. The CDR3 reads CASRDFTDTQYF. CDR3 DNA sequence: TGTGCCAGCCGGGACTTCACAGATACGCAGTATTTT.

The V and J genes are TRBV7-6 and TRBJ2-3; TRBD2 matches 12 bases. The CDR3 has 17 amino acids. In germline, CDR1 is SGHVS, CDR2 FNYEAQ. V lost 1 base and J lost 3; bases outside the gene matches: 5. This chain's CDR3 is CASSLGVTSGGTDTQYF. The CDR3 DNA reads TGTGCCAGCAGCTTAGGAGTGACTAGCGGGGGTACAGATACGCAGTATTTT.

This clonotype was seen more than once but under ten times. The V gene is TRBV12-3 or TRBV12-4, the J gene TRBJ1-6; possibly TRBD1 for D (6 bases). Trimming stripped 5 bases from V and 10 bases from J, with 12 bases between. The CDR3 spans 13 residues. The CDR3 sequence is CASSNRARSPLHF. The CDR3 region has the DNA TGTGCCAGCAGTAACAGGGCAAGATCACCCCTCCACTTT.

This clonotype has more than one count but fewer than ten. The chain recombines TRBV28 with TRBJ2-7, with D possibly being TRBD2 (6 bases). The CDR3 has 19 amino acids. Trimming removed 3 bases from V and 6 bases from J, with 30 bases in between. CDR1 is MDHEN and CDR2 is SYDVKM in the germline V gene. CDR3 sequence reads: CASSFRVNRKGSGTSEQYF. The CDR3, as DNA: TGTGCCAGCAGTTTTCGTGTTAACAGGAAAGGGTCAGGGACTTCCGAGCAGTACTTC.